Below, 8 T cell receptor beta chains from the same sample are listed, as sequenced in a study of cytomegalovirus exposure and HLA in healthy donors. Generated by immunoSEQ multiplex PCR, the TCRdb table keeps only in-frame clones and is missing some. The sample holds about 310,000 clones, approximately 88% seen once. Sequenced input: PBMCs. The source of these receptors is a young man in good health and CMV-seronegative.

The chain joins TRBV27 to TRBJ2-3; 8 bases match TRBD2. The CDR3 runs 19 residues. The ends lost 3 bases at V and 4 bases at J; junction bases unmatched: 18. Per the germline V gene, CDR1 is MNHEY and CDR2 is SMNVEV (reference sequence). CDR3 sequence (DNA): TGTGCCAGCAGTTTCATCTTAGGACTAGCAGAGGGGAGCGCAGATACGCAGTATTTT. It is translated as CASSFILGLAEGSADTQYF.

The chain is built from TRBV20-1 and TRBJ1-1; TRBD1 is a possible D gene (5 bases). The CDR3 spans 11 residues. Germline values: CDR1 DFQATT, CDR2 SNEGSKA (reference sequence). Deletions cut 3 bases from V and 7 bases from J, with 9 bases between. The CDR3 loop reads CSARTVSEAFF. The CDR3 nucleotides read TGCAGTGCTAGGACAGTGAGTGAAGCTTTCTTT.

The chain carries TRBV30 and TRBJ1-1, with D uncertain. The ends were cut back, 1 base at V and 1 base at J, with 7 bases in the middle. The CDR3 totals 13 residues. The germline V gene encodes CDR1 GTSNPN and CDR2 SVGIG (reference sequence). CDR3 in DNA: TGTGCCTGGAGTGGTCCCGGGAACACTGAAGCTTTCTTT. Amino acid sequence: CAWSGPGNTEAFF.

The CDR3 sequence is CAIGLEAYTEAFF. CDR3 sequence (DNA): TGTGCCATCGGCCTAGAGGCTTACACTGAAGCTTTCTTT. V usage is TRBV10-3 and J usage is TRBJ1-1; no reliable D call. Trimming stripped 8 bases from V and 3 bases from J, with 13 bases between. The CDR3 runs to 13 residues. Germline lookup yields CDR1 ENHRY and CDR2 SYGVKD.

In this sample, this clone turned up once. The genes are TRBV7-2 and TRBJ2-7; D not resolved. V lost 3 bases to trimming and J lost 3 bases, with 9 bases between them. Germline assignment: CDR1 SGHTA and CDR2 FQGNSA. The CDR3 loop spans 13 amino acids. The CDR3 loop is CASSFRIFYEQYF. In nucleotides, the CDR3 is TGTGCCAGCAGCTTTCGTATCTTCTACGAGCAGTACTTC.

The genes are TRBV11-2 and TRBJ2-7; 11 bases fit TRBD1. The ends lost 2 bases at V and 6 bases at J; junction bases unmatched: 3. This CDR3 has 14 residues. The germline V gene has CDR1 SGHAT and CDR2 FQNNGV. This CDR3 is CASSLSGTGGEQYF. CDR3 coding DNA: TGTGCCAGCAGCTTATCCGGGACAGGGGGCGAGCAGTACTTC.

The J gene is TRBJ1-2, the V gene TRBV6-1, with 10 bases matching TRBD1. The CDR3 totals 14 residues. V lost 4 bases, J lost 6 bases, and 5 bases stayed unmatched. Germline loops: CDR1 MNHNS, CDR2 SASEGT. CDR3 loop: CASSAKTGGDGYTF. In nucleotides, the CDR3 is TGTGCCAGCAGTGCGAAGACAGGGGGCGATGGCTACACCTTC.

V is TRBV7-9 and J is TRBJ2-3; D not certain. Per the germline V gene, CDR1 is SEHNR and CDR2 is FQNEAQ (reference sequence). The CDR3 has 13 amino acids. Trimming cost V 1 base and J 1 base, with 3 bases left between them. The CDR3 loop is CASSLVGTDTQYF. The CDR3 nucleotides read TGTGCCAGCAGCTTAGTCGGCACAGATACGCAGTATTTT.